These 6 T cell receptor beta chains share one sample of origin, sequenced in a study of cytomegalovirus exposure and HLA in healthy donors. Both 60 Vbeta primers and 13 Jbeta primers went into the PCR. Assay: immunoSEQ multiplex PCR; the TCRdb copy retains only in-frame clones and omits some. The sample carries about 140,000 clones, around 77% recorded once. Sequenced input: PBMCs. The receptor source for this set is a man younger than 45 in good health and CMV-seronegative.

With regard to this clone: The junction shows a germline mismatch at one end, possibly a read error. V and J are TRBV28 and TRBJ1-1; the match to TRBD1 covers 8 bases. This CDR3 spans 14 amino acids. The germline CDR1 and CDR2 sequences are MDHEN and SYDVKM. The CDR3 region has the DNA TGTGCCAGCAATTTAGGACAGGGAGGGGCTGAAGCTTTCTTT. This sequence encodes CASNLGQGGAEAFF. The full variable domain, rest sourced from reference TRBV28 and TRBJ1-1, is DVKVTQSSRYLVKRTGEKVFLECVQDMDHENMFWYRQDPGLGLRLIYFSYDVKMKEKGDIPEGYSVSREKKERFSLILESASTNQTSMYLCASNLGQGGAEAFFGQGTRLTVV.

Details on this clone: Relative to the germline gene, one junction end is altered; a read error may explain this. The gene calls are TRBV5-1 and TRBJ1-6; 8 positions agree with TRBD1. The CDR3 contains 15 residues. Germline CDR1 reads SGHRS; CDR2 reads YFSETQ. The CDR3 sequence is CASSSGQGDNSPLNF. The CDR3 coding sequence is TGCGCCAGCAGCTCAGGACAGGGCGATAATTCACCCCTCAACTTT.

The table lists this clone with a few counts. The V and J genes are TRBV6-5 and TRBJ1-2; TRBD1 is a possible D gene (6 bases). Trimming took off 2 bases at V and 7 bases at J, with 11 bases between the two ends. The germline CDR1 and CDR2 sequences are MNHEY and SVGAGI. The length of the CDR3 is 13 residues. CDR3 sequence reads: CASSYRAGVGYTF. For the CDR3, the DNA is TGTGCCAGCAGTTACAGGGCAGGGGTTGGCTACACCTTC.

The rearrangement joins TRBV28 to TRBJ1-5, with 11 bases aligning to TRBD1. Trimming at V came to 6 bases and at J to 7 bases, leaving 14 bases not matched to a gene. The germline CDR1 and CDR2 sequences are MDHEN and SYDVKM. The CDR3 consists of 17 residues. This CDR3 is CASRPKGVGQGDQPQHF. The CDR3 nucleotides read TGTGCCAGCAGACCAAAAGGGGTGGGACAGGGGGACCAGCCCCAGCATTTT.

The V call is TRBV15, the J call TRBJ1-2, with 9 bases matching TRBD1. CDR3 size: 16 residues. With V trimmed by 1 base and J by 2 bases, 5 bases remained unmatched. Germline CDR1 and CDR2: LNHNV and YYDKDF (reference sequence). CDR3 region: CATSRVRTGENYGYTF. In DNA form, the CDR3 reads TGTGCCACCAGCAGAGTTCGGACAGGGGAAAACTATGGCTACACCTTC.

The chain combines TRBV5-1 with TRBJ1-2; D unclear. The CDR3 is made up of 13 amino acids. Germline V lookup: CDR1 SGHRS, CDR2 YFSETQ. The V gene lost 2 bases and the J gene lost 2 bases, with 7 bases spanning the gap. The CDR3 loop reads CASSFGGNYGYTF. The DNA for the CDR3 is TGCGCCAGCAGCTTTGGCGGGAACTATGGCTACACCTTC.